Each of the 2 T cell receptor beta chains below was sequenced from the same sample in a study of cytomegalovirus exposure and HLA in healthy donors (dated by TCRdb to 2017 to 2019). Library preparation used the immunoSEQ multiplex PCR assay. This immuneACCESS table, as held by TCRdb, lists in-frame sequences with V and J called but not all clones. Of the missing ones, under half trace to an unresolved V gene in checked studies; the others have no known cause. The sample table contains roughly 330,000 clones; only one count was recorded for about 85% of them. The ten largest clones capture 0.95% to 1.5% of the sample. The specimen was PBMCs. The receptors come from a woman aged 25-40 years in good health and CMV-seropositive.

The chain is built from TRBV28 and TRBJ1-5; D gene ambiguous. V was pared by 6 bases and J by 11 bases, with 11 bases between. The CDR3 is 11 amino acids. Germline V CDR1 and CDR2: MDHEN, SYDVKM. Written as DNA, the CDR3 is TGTGCCAGCAGCCTCGGTGAGTCCCAGCATTTT. It translates to CASSLGESQHF.

The chain has TRBV6-1 and TRBJ2-6; possibly TRBD1 for D (6 bases). Germline CDR1 MNHNS, CDR2 SASEGT. The CDR3 has 16 residues. Between the trimmed V and J ends, which lost 2 bases and 4 bases, there was a span of 12 bases. CDR3 DNA: TGTGCCAGCAGTGAACGGGGACACGCCGGGGCCAACGTCCTGACTTTC. This codes for CASSERGHAGANVLTF.